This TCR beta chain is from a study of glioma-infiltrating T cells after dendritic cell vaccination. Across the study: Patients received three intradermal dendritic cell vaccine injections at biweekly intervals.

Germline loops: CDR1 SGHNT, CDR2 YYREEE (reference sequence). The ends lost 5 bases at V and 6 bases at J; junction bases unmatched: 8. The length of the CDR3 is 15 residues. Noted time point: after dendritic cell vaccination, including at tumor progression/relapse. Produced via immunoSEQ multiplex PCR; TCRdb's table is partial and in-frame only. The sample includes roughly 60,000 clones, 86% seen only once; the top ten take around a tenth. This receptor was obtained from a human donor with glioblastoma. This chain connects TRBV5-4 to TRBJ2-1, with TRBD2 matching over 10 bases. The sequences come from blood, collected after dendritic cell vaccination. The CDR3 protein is CASRIAGGNFNEQFF. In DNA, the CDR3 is TGTGCCAGCAGAATAGCGGGAGGAAATTTCAATGAGCAGTTCTTC.